This entry lists 23 T cell receptor beta chains sequenced from one sample in a study of blood T cell repertoires in COVID-19. Sequenced by immunoSEQ multiplex PCR; TCRdb stores in-frame clones only, minus some. This sample has tens of thousands of clones, with over 80% found just once. The sequenced sample consisted of peripheral blood. These receptors were taken from a woman of 80 years or more with active or convalescent COVID-19.

This clone was counted only a few times. This chain connects TRBV5-1 to TRBJ2-1; 8 bases agree with TRBD1. Germline V gene data show CDR1 as SGHRS and CDR2 as YFSETQ. CDR3 length: 14 residues. V shed 0 bases, J shed 5 bases, and the junction held 1 base outside the gene matches. The CDR3 nucleotides are TGCGCCAGCAGCTTGGTGACAGGGGACAATGAGCAGTTCTTC. Encoded protein: CASSLVTGDNEQFF.

The J gene is TRBJ2-2, the V gene TRBV27; TRBD2 is a possible D gene (5 bases). The CDR3 spans 13 residues. From germline, CDR1 is MNHEY and CDR2 SMNVEV (reference sequence). V lost 6 bases to trimming and J lost 6 bases, with 11 bases between them. The CDR3 bases are TGTGCCAGCAGACTAGGTTCGGCCGGGGAGCTGTTTTTT. It translates to CASRLGSAGELFF.

The rearrangement uses TRBV19 and TRBJ1-5; D possibly corresponds to TRBD1 (6 bases). Germline V CDR1 and CDR2: LNHDA, SQIVND (reference sequence). CDR3 size: 16 residues. V was pared by 2 bases and J by 1 base, with 12 bases between. The CDR3 here is CASSITPGTSNQPQHF. CDR3 sequence (DNA): TGTGCCAGTAGTATAACCCCAGGGACAAGCAATCAGCCCCAGCATTTT.

Only a few counts were recorded for this clone. One junction end disagrees with the germline gene, perhaps due to a read error. This chain connects TRBV10-3 to TRBJ2-1; D unclear. Germline CDR1 is ENHRY and CDR2 is SYGVKD. This CDR3 comprises 12 residues. CDR3 residues: CATSHPNNEQFF. Written as DNA, the CDR3 is TGTGCCACCAGTCACCCTAACAATGAGCAGTTCTTC.

The CDR3 sequence is CASSRNVGELFF. For the CDR3, the DNA is TGTGCCAGCAGCCGTAATGTAGGGGAGCTGTTTTTT. This rearrangement joins TRBV12-3 or TRBV12-4 to TRBJ2-2; no firm D call. With 6 bases removed from V and 8 bases from J, the gap between germline ends came to 10 bases. CDR3 length equals 12 residues.

This chain joins TRBV6-2 or TRBV6-3 and TRBJ2-5; weak D call: TRBD2 (5 bases). CDR3 length equals 17 residues. Trimming stripped 6 bases from V and 2 bases from J, with 22 bases between. From germline, CDR1 is MNHEY and CDR2 SVGEGT. For the CDR3, the DNA is TGTGCCAGCAGCCCACTGATAGATACGCAGCGGCAAGAGACCCAGTACTTC. This translates into CASSPLIDTQRQETQYF.

This chain connects TRBV7-9 to TRBJ1-4; TRBD1 agrees at 9 bases. CDR3 length: 17 residues. Germline V gene lookup returns CDR1 SEHNR and CDR2 FQNEAQ (reference sequence). V shed 3 bases and J 4 bases; nucleotides not matched to a gene: 9. CDR3 DNA: TGTGCCAGCAGCTTGAACTACAGGGGGCAGGGTAATGAAAAACTGTTTTTT. Protein: CASSLNYRGQGNEKLFF.

The sample holds one count of this clone. V usage is TRBV5-6 and J usage is TRBJ2-7; a possible D gene is TRBD2 (6 bases). Trimming removed 0 bases from V and 6 bases from J, with 10 bases in between. The CDR3 has 13 amino acids. Germline CDR1 SGHDT, CDR2 YYEEEE. The CDR3 is CASSLVVGGEQYF. The DNA of the CDR3 is TGTGCCAGCAGCTTGGTCGTCGGGGGCGAGCAGTACTTC.

The chain links TRBV11-3 to TRBJ2-1, with 13 bases fitting TRBD2. Germline trimming cut 5 bases from V and 9 bases from J; bases unmatched to any gene: 7. Per germline, CDR1 SGHNT and CDR2 YENEEA. This CDR3 has 15 amino acids. CDR3 in DNA: TGTGCCAGCAGCCCGGGACTAGCGGGATCTGGTGAGCAGTTCTTC. This gives the protein CASSPGLAGSGEQFF.

CDR3 in amino acids: CAAAVGTSGVNEQFF. The CDR3 bases are TGTGCCGCCGCGGTAGGGACTAGTGGGGTGAATGAGCAGTTCTTC. V gene TRBV6-5 combines with J gene TRBJ2-1; 8 bases align to TRBD2. With V trimmed by 11 bases and J by 7 bases, 16 bases remained unmatched. This CDR3 is built from 15 residues. Germline V gene sequence: CDR1 MNHEY, CDR2 SVGAGI.

This chain uses TRBV15 with TRBJ1-3; 7 bases match TRBD1. Losses at the gene ends were 2 bases for V and 2 bases for J; bases not matched to a gene: 6. CDR1 is LNHNV and CDR2 is YYDKDF in the germline V gene (reference sequence). The CDR3 consists of 16 residues. CDR3 sequence reads: CATSRSDRVPGNTIYF. DNA for the CDR3: TGTGCCACCAGCAGAAGCGACAGGGTACCTGGAAACACCATATATTTT.

The V and J genes are TRBV23-1 and TRBJ2-7, with TRBD1 identical over 11 bases. TRBV23-1 is classed as an ORF, of uncertain function. This CDR3 spans 22 amino acids. The V and J ends lost 8 bases and 0 bases, in that order; junction bases with no gene match: 27. In DNA, the CDR3 is TGCGCCAGCGGTGGACAGGGGGCGCAGTTCGAAGAGGGTGTCCCAAGCTCCTACGAGCAGTACTTC. Translating it yields CASGGQGAQFEEGVPSSYEQYF.

The genes are TRBV4-3 and TRBJ1-2; D might be TRBD1 (5 bases). Germline-derived CDR1 and CDR2 are LGHNA and YSLEER. This CDR3 region has 14 residues. Trimming pared 0 bases from V and 5 bases from J, leaving 10 bases between. CDR3 nucleotide sequence: TGCGCCAGCAGCCAAGATAAGGGGTGGTATGGCTACACCTTC. It encodes CASSQDKGWYGYTF.

The V call is TRBV5-1, the J call TRBJ2-3; TRBD2 agrees at 7 bases. Looked up from germline, CDR1 is SGHRS and CDR2 is YFSETQ. The CDR3 covers 15 residues. With 6 bases clipped from V and 1 base from J, the junction kept 8 bases outside the gene matches. CDR3 DNA sequence: TGCGCCAGCACTCTAGCGGATTCTCGCACAGATACGCAGTATTTT. It translates to CASTLADSRTDTQYF.

The chain has TRBV19 and TRBJ2-5; D possibly corresponds to TRBD1 (5 bases). Germline V gene data show CDR1 as LNHDA and CDR2 as SQIVND (reference sequence). The ends were cut back, 6 bases at V and 5 bases at J, with 10 bases in the middle. The CDR3 contains 12 residues. The CDR3 nucleotides read TGTGCCAGTAGACAGGAGACGGAGACCCAGTACTTC. It codes for CASRQETETQYF.

The chain recombines TRBV2 with TRBJ2-3; 8 bases fit TRBD2. The junction had 10 bases not matched to a gene; V was cut back by 5 bases and J by 6 bases. Per germline, CDR1 SNHLY and CDR2 FYNNEI. The CDR3 covers 15 residues. The CDR3, as DNA: TGTGCCAGCAGTTCGGGACTAGGGGCATCGGATACGCAGTATTTT. Translation: CASSSGLGASDTQYF.

This chain joins TRBV6-1 and TRBJ2-2, with TRBD1 as a possible D gene (6 bases). V was shortened by 3 bases and J by 10 bases, with 6 bases between the two germline ends. The CDR3 extends over 11 amino acids. Germline assignment: CDR1 MNHNS and CDR2 SASEGT. The CDR3 here is CASSEGQELFF. The CDR3 bases are TGTGCCAGCAGTGAGGGACAGGAGCTGTTTTTT.

The chain has TRBV12-3 or TRBV12-4 and TRBJ2-7; 7 bases map to TRBD1. The CDR3 contains 13 residues. V lost 6 bases to trimming and J lost 4 bases; unmatched junction nucleotides: 6. This CDR3 reads CASRRQGTYEQYF. CDR3 in DNA: TGTGCCAGCAGACGACAGGGAACGTACGAGCAGTACTTC.

This clone was detected only a few times. The V call is TRBV19, the J call TRBJ2-5, with 7 bases matching TRBD2. The CDR3 has 17 residues. The V segment lost 5 bases and the J segment 4 bases; nucleotides outside the gene matches: 16. The germline V gene has CDR1 LNHDA and CDR2 SQIVND (reference sequence). CDR3 residues: CASSPTRQGTGGETQYF. The CDR3 region has the DNA TGTGCCAGTAGTCCTACGAGGCAGGGTACGGGGGGAGAGACCCAGTACTTC.

This chain joins TRBV19 and TRBJ2-5; TRBD2 aligns across 7 bases. Per germline, CDR1 LNHDA and CDR2 SQIVND (reference sequence). CDR3 size: 15 residues. V shed 4 bases and J 5 bases; nucleotides not matched to a gene: 10. For the CDR3, the DNA is TGTGCCAGTAGTAAGGGCGGGAGCGGTGGTGAGACCCAGTACTTC. It translates to CASSKGGSGGETQYF.

The chain uses TRBV5-6 and TRBJ2-5, with D possibly TRBD1 on 6 matching bases. There are 14 residues in the CDR3. Germline CDR1 SGHDT, CDR2 YYEEEE. Trimming removed 4 bases at V and 4 bases at J, with 14 bases between. CDR3 bases: TGTGCCAGCAGCCCTTGGACAGCCCGAGAGACCCAGTACTTC. This gives the protein CASSPWTARETQYF.

The chain is built from TRBV27 and TRBJ1-1; 7 bases match TRBD1. Losses at the gene ends were 5 bases for V and 3 bases for J; bases not matched to a gene: 9. This CDR3 contains 15 residues. Germline V gives CDR1 MNHEY, CDR2 SMNVEV (reference sequence). CDR3 in amino acids: CASSTPLTGHTEAFF. The CDR3 DNA sequence: TGTGCCAGCAGTACGCCCCTGACAGGGCACACTGAAGCTTTCTTT.

This chain joins TRBV6-5 and TRBJ2-1, with TRBD2 identical over 7 bases. V was clipped by 0 bases and J by 4 bases; unmatched bases: 6. This CDR3 has 16 residues. From germline, CDR1 is MNHEY and CDR2 SVGAGI. This CDR3 is CASSYSAASGYNEQFF. The CDR3, as DNA: TGTGCCAGCAGTTACTCTGCGGCTAGCGGATACAATGAGCAGTTCTTC.